This T cell receptor (beta chain) came from a study of CD8 T cells in Susac syndrome. Per germline, CDR1 DFQATT and CDR2 SNEGSKA (reference sequence). The CDR3 spans 12 residues. J gave up 2 bases and V 3 bases, and 1 base lay outside the gene matches. Reverse transcription used roughly 0.45 to 1 ug RNA and random hexamers. TCRdb independently ran MiXCR on the immunoSEQ multiplex PCR reads; one entry per CDR3 protein. The data show 150,000 to 190,000 distinct CDR3 sequences, around 95% seen once. This clonotype was detected only a few times. The chain couples TRBV20-1 to TRBJ2-7; 7 bases agree with TRBD2. This TCR was recovered from a human donor with Susac syndrome. The specimen was CD4+ T cells from PBMCs. The DNA for the CDR3 is TGCAGTGCTAGCGGGGGGACCTACGAGCAGTACTTC. Its translation: CSASGGTYEQYF.